The sequence of this T cell receptor beta chain was determined in a study of beta chain features in type 1 diabetes. Germline assignment: CDR1 MGHRA and CDR2 YSYEKL. The CDR3 sequence is 15 residues long. V was trimmed by 0 bases and J by 3 bases, leaving 12 bases between them. Broader study findings: Type 1 diabetes patients showed a moderate but significant shortening of TCRB CDR3s in all four CD4+ subsets.

This clone was detected only a few times. Its antigen remains unknown. The entirety of the isolated RNA underwent reverse transcription, so expressed TCRB transcripts were sequenced. Measured with immunoSEQ multiplex PCR; TCRdb has only the in-frame clones, and not every one. The sample holds a few hundred thousand clones, 16% seen once. This chain uses TRBV4-1 with TRBJ2-7; no clear D. Material for sequencing was naive CD4+ T cells from blood. The TCR originated in a man under 40 with type 1 diabetes. CDR3 nucleotides: TGCGCCAGCAGCCAAGATTTGAGTCCCTACTACGAGCAGTACTTC. This codes for CASSQDLSPYYEQYF.